The TCR beta chain described here comes from a study of OX40 agonist ivuxolimab in advanced cancers. At the level of the study: Patients received intravenous ivuxolimab every 2 weeks at 0.01 to 10 mg/kg. Anti-PD-1, anti-PD-L1 or anti-CTLA-4 therapy given earlier was allowed, and approximately 43% had some. One patient with hepatocellular carcinoma and two with cutaneous melanoma, three in all, had partial responses.

The CDR3 extends over 13 amino acids. Trimming cost V 6 bases and J 5 bases, with 10 bases left between them. The V gene's germline CDR1 is MNHNY and CDR2 SVGAGI (reference sequence). Repertoires were generated with immunoSEQ multiplex PCR, while TCRdb's copy carries only in-frame clones and drops some. Among roughly 93,000 clones, 92% were seen once, and the ten largest hold around 0.5%. The sample consisted of CD4+ or CD8+ T cells sorted from blood, taken in a trial of the OX40 agonist ivuxolimab. The chain has TRBV6-6 and TRBJ1-4; TRBD1 is a possible D gene (5 bases). This clonotype was sampled from an adult with an advanced solid tumor such as melanoma, head and neck, liver or kidney cancer. CDR3 DNA: TGTGCCAGCAGCAGGTGGGGGAATGAAAAACTGTTTTTT. Translated, it gives CASSRWGNEKLFF.